The 21 T cell receptor beta chains given below trace back to one sample, sequenced in a study of primary melanoma T cells and metastatic recurrence. Clones were sequenced by immunoSEQ multiplex PCR, and TCRdb holds only the in-frame ones, with some missing. The table shows under 300 clones, with approximately 90% occurring only once. The sequenced material came from melanoma tumor tissue. All receptors derive from a human donor with melanoma.

The CDR3 spells CASSLMGGGTDTQYF. The CDR3 DNA follows: TGTGCCAGCAGCCTAATGGGGGGTGGCACAGATACGCAGTATTTT. The V gene is TRBV11-3, the J gene TRBJ2-3; a possible D gene is TRBD2 (6 bases). This CDR3 has 15 residues. In germline, CDR1 is SGHNT, CDR2 YENEEA. V was shortened by 5 bases and J by 1 base, with 13 bases between the two germline ends. The whole variable domain, filled in from reference TRBV11-3 and TRBJ2-3, reads EAGVVQSPRYKIIEKKQPVAFWCNPISGHNTLYWYLQNLGQGPELLIRYENEEAVDDSQLPKDRFSAERLKGVDSTLKIQPAELGDSAVYLCASSLMGGGTDTQYFGPGTRLTVL.

The chain employs TRBV14 and TRBJ2-3; no reliable D call. The CDR3 has 15 residues. Germline values: CDR1 SGHDN, CDR2 FVKESK. V lost 5 bases and J lost 2, with 14 bases in between. The CDR3 here is CASSSRRVYTDTQYF. The DNA of the CDR3 is TGTGCCAGCAGCTCCCGACGGGTATACACAGATACGCAGTATTTT.

The rearrangement joins TRBV7-8 to TRBJ1-4; 7 bases line up with TRBD1. The CDR3 contains 13 residues. The J segment lost 11 bases and the V segment lost 4 bases, leaving 7 bases of the junction unmatched. Germline V gives CDR1 SGHVS, CDR2 FQNEAQ. CDR3 sequence: CASSSGQVGKLFF. The CDR3 bases are TGTGCCAGCAGCTCTGGACAGGTGGGGAAACTGTTTTTT.

The rearrangement uses TRBV19 and TRBJ2-7, with D maybe TRBD1 (5 bases). The V end lost 6 bases, the J end lost 7 bases, and 10 bases lay between the germline ends. The CDR3 totals 11 residues. Germline V gene sequence: CDR1 LNHDA, CDR2 SQIVND (reference sequence). This chain's CDR3 is CASRSGREQYF. CDR3 coding DNA: TGTGCCAGTAGATCAGGGCGTGAGCAGTACTTC.

The chain joins TRBV30 to TRBJ1-6; unclear D gene. The germline CDR1 and CDR2 sequences are GTSNPN and SVGIG (reference sequence). V gave up 1 base and J gave up 10 bases, with 8 bases separating them. This CDR3 contains 12 residues. The CDR3 region is CAWSAAGSPLHF. The CDR3 DNA reads as TGTGCCTGGAGTGCAGCGGGATCACCCCTCCACTTT.

This chain links TRBV6-8 with TRBJ2-3; 7 nucleotides agree with TRBD2. CDR1 and CDR2 from the germline V gene are MNHGY and SAAAGT. V gave up 5 bases and J gave up 2 bases; unmatched junction bases: 7. This CDR3 is 15 amino acids long. CDR3 protein: CASSETGGPTDTQYF. The CDR3 nucleotides are TGTGCCAGCAGTGAGACGGGGGGACCCACAGATACGCAGTATTTT.

The chain links TRBV11-3 to TRBJ2-3; D gene ambiguous. The CDR3 covers 14 residues. CDR1 SGHNT and CDR2 YENEEA come from the germline V gene. V gave up 2 bases and J gave up 6 bases, with 12 bases separating them. CDR3 coding DNA: TGTGCCAGCAGCTTATCTTTCCGTGGCGATACGCAGTATTTT. Translation gives CASSLSFRGDTQYF.

There are a few counts of this clone. V usage is TRBV19 and J usage is TRBJ1-3; D call uncertain. Looked up from germline, CDR1 is LNHDA and CDR2 is SQIVND (reference sequence). The V and J ends lost 3 bases and 1 base respectively, with 10 bases between them. CDR3 length equals 15 residues. The CDR3 DNA is TGTGCCAGTAGTATCGGGCAGAAGTCTGGAAACACCATATATTTT. This gives the protein CASSIGQKSGNTIYF.

The chain recombines TRBV7-6 with TRBJ1-5; no definite D call. CDR3 size: 15 residues. The germline V gene encodes CDR1 SGHVS and CDR2 FNYEAQ. Deletions cut 4 bases from V and 2 bases from J, with 12 bases between. Written as DNA, the CDR3 is TGTGCCAGCAGCTCCTTCAGCGGGGGCAATCAGCCCCAGCATTTT. This codes for CASSSFSGGNQPQHF.

The chain carries TRBV9 and TRBJ1-2; 9 nucleotides match TRBD1. The CDR3 totals 17 residues. Germline loops: CDR1 SGDLS, CDR2 YYNGEE. With V trimmed by 5 bases and J by 4 bases, 15 bases remained unmatched. This chain's CDR3 is CASSRTGAIGGGYGYTF. CDR3 nucleotide sequence: TGTGCCAGCAGTCGGACAGGGGCTATAGGCGGGGGCTATGGCTACACCTTC. Full variable domain (rest looked up from reference TRBV9 and TRBJ1-2): DSGVTQTPKHLITATGQRVTLRCSPRSGDLSVYWYQQSLDQGLQFLIQYYNGEERAKGNILERFSAQQFPDLHSELNLSSLELGDSALYFCASSRTGAIGGGYGYTFGSGTRLTVV.

J is TRBJ2-7 and V is TRBV1; TRBD2 is the table's D call and was not checked against the DNA. TRBV1 is reported as a pseudogene. The CDR3 has 15 residues. CDR3: CASSQVSSGGYEQYF. The CDR3 bases are TGCGCCAGCAGCCAAGTTTCCAGCGGGGGTTACGAGCAGTACTTC.

The gene calls are TRBV6-8 and TRBJ2-7; 10 bases agree with TRBD1. The CDR3 loop spans 15 amino acids. V shed 5 bases and J 4 bases; nucleotides not matched to a gene: 8. Per the germline V gene, CDR1 is MNHGY and CDR2 is SAAAGT. CDR3 sequence (DNA): TGTGCCAGCAGTCGGCCGGGACAGGGGAGATACGAGCAGTACTTC. Translated: CASSRPGQGRYEQYF.

This chain joins TRBV11-3 and TRBJ1-5, with 12 bases that match TRBD1. Germline V lookup: CDR1 SGHNT, CDR2 YENEEA. Unmatched junction bases numbered 4, after V lost 5 bases and J lost 8 bases. CDR3 length: 14 amino acids. The CDR3 nucleotides read TGTGCCAGCAGCCAAGGGACAGGGGGCGAGCCCCAGCATTTT. Residues: CASSQGTGGEPQHF.

V is TRBV18 and J is TRBJ1-3, with TRBD1 as a possible D gene (5 bases). The germline V gene encodes CDR1 KGHSH and CDR2 LQKENI. The CDR3 runs 15 residues. V dropped 3 bases and J dropped 1 base, with 10 bases sitting between them. CDR3 nucleotides: TGTGCCAGCTCACCGGGTGCAGGGTCTGGAAACACCATATATTTT. It codes for CASSPGAGSGNTIYF.

In its sample, this clone was seen once. The chain couples TRBV6-8 to TRBJ1-1; D ambiguous. The CDR3 is made up of 13 amino acids. Germline V gives CDR1 MNHGY, CDR2 SAAAGT. V was cut by 6 bases and J by 1 base, with 9 bases left in between. The DNA of the CDR3 is TGTGCCAGCAGAGGCGGACGGAACACTGAAGCTTTCTTT. Residues: CASRGGRNTEAFF.

The genes are TRBV19 and TRBJ2-2; D not certain. Trimming removed 6 bases at V and 3 bases at J, with 8 bases between. There are 13 residues in the CDR3. CDR1 is LNHDA, CDR2 SQIVND, per germline (reference sequence). CDR3 loop: CASSLIDTGELFF. CDR3 nucleotide sequence: TGTGCCAGTAGCCTGATTGACACCGGGGAGCTGTTTTTT.

The V and J genes are TRBV6-8 and TRBJ2-2; D is ambiguous. V was shortened by 4 bases and J by 3 bases, with 6 bases between the two germline ends. The CDR3 loop spans 13 amino acids. Germline V gene sequence: CDR1 MNHGY, CDR2 SAAAGT. CDR3 DNA sequence: TGTGCCAGCAGTTCCCTAGACACCGGGGAGCTGTTTTTT. Translated: CASSSLDTGELFF.

This clone is a singleton in its sample. The V gene is TRBV19, the J gene TRBJ1-3; no clear D. CDR1 is LNHDA and CDR2 is SQIVND in the germline V gene (reference sequence). The CDR3 runs to 16 residues. V lost 1 base to trimming and J lost 0 bases, with 10 bases between them. CDR3 bases: TGTGCCAGTAGTATAGCTGTCAGAGTCTCTGGAAACACCATATATTTT. Translation gives CASSIAVRVSGNTIYF.

The V call is TRBV11-3, the J call TRBJ2-1, with 12 nucleotides matching TRBD2. The CDR3 runs 18 residues. V dropped 3 bases and J dropped 5; count of bases not matched to a gene: 11. Germline values: CDR1 SGHNT, CDR2 YENEEA. The CDR3: CASSLNLGLAGFHNEQFF. The CDR3 region has the DNA TGTGCCAGCAGCTTGAACTTAGGACTAGCGGGATTCCACAATGAGCAGTTCTTC.

The chain is built from TRBV11-3 and TRBJ2-3; 9 bases align to TRBD2. The V and J ends lost 3 bases and 6 bases, in that order; junction bases with no gene match: 13. The CDR3 contains 17 residues. The V gene's germline CDR1 is SGHNT and CDR2 YENEEA. This CDR3 reads CASSFWGVASGKDTQYF. CDR3 DNA sequence: TGTGCCAGCAGCTTCTGGGGGGTGGCTAGCGGGAAGGATACGCAGTATTTT. Combining the CDR3 with reference TRBV11-3 and TRBJ2-3 gives the whole variable domain EAGVVQSPRYKIIEKKQPVAFWCNPISGHNTLYWYLQNLGQGPELLIRYENEEAVDDSQLPKDRFSAERLKGVDSTLKIQPAELGDSAVYLCASSFWGVASGKDTQYFGPGTRLTVL.

This clone was counted once. The V gene is TRBV19, the J gene TRBJ1-1; D is perhaps TRBD1 (6 bases). V was clipped by 3 bases and J by 6 bases, with 11 bases between them. Germline V gene data show CDR1 as LNHDA and CDR2 as SQIVND (reference sequence). The CDR3 runs to 13 residues. The CDR3 reads CASSIRQAAEAFF. For the CDR3, the DNA is TGTGCCAGTAGTATTAGACAGGCTGCTGAAGCTTTCTTT.